One and the same sample provided the 25 T cell receptor beta chains below, sequenced in a study of CD8+ T cells in alopecia areata. Noted treatment: oral pan-JAK inhibitor, 5-10 mg twice daily. The investigators collected lesional scalp punch biopsies and peripheral blood from alopecia areata patients. RNA was isolated and reverse transcribed to cDNA, the sequencing template. TCRdb's table, derived via immunoSEQ multiplex PCR, lists solely in-frame clones and lacks some. In the table there are 15,000 to 20,000 clones, approximately 56% of which are singletons. Material: skin, obtained at week 4, from a patient treated with tofacitinib. These receptors all stem from a human donor with alopecia areata.

This clone has a single count. The J gene is TRBJ1-3, the V gene TRBV18, with TRBD1 matching over 9 bases. There are 18 residues in the CDR3. With 2 bases clipped from V and 2 bases from J, the junction kept 10 bases outside the gene matches. CDR1 is KGHSH, CDR2 LQKENI, per germline. CDR3 nucleotides: TGTGCCAGCTCACCATCCACAGGGGGCCTTTTGGCTGGAAACACCATATATTTT. Translating it yields CASSPSTGGLLAGNTIYF.

The chain carries TRBV28 and TRBJ1-2; no firm D call. V was trimmed by 7 bases and J by 9 bases, leaving 24 bases between them. Germline CDR1 is MDHEN and CDR2 is SYDVKM. This CDR3 has 15 residues. The CDR3 loop is CASTPSGSIVMSYTF. DNA for the CDR3: TGTGCCAGCACCCCCTCGGGCAGTATCGTTATGAGCTACACCTTC.

The genes are TRBV27 and TRBJ1-5; a possible D gene is TRBD1 (5 bases). This CDR3 contains 17 residues. Looked up from germline, CDR1 is MNHEY and CDR2 is SMNVEV (reference sequence). Trimming pared 6 bases from V and 7 bases from J, leaving 25 bases between. The CDR3 nucleotides read TGTGCCAGCAGCACCGGATCCCGGGCCAGGGATCGGCAGCCCCAGCATTTT. Amino acid sequence: CASSTGSRARDRQPQHF.

The rearrangement uses TRBV30 and TRBJ1-3; D ambiguous. Trimming left V 3 bases short and J 0 bases short, with 9 bases between. This CDR3 region has 14 residues. Germline loops: CDR1 GTSNPN, CDR2 SVGIG (reference sequence). CDR3 DNA: TGTGCCTGGAGGGACTCGAACTCTGGAAACACCATATATTTT. Protein product: CAWRDSNSGNTIYF. The full variable domain, rest sourced from reference TRBV30 and TRBJ1-3, is SQTIHQWPATLVQPVGSPLSLECTVEGTSNPNLYWYRQAAGRGLQLLFYSVGIGQISSEVPQNLSASRPQDRQFILSSKKLLLSDSGFYLCAWRDSNSGNTIYFGEGSWLTVV.

As to this clone: The junction and the germline gene differ at one end; a read error may be behind it. Other nucleotide sequences in the sample specify the same CDR3. The V gene is TRBV7-2, the J gene TRBJ2-2; no clear D. The CDR3 has 15 residues. CDR1 is SGHTA, CDR2 FQGNSA, per germline. The CDR3: CASSLGLFNTGELFF. CDR3 nucleotide sequence: TGTGCCAGCAGTTTAGGGTTGTTCAACACCGGGGAGCTGTTTTTT.

The CDR3: CASSLGQGMNTEAFF. The CDR3 DNA sequence: TGTGCCAGCAGCTTAGGACAGGGTATGAACACTGAAGCTTTCTTT. The chain links TRBV11-2 to TRBJ1-1; TRBD1 aligns across 7 bases. The CDR3 consists of 15 residues. After removal of 1 base from V and 0 bases from J, the junction contained 2 bases not matched to a gene. Germline CDR1 and CDR2: SGHAT and FQNNGV.

As regards this clone: The junction shows a germline mismatch at one end, possibly a read error. Distinct nucleotide sequences in the sample also encode this CDR3. The V and J genes are TRBV7-7 and TRBJ2-2; D call uncertain. Germline V CDR1 and CDR2: SSHAT, FNYEAQ (reference sequence). The CDR3 loop spans 14 amino acids. CDR3 sequence: CASSLRENTGELFF. CDR3 sequence (DNA): TGTGCTAGCAGCTTAAGGGAGAACACCGGGGAGCTGTTTTTT.

The rearrangement joins TRBV13 to TRBJ2-7, with D tentatively TRBD2 (6 bases). The CDR3 totals 15 residues. CDR1 PRHDT and CDR2 FYEKMQ come from the germline V gene (reference sequence). Trimming cost V 5 bases and J 5 bases, with 19 bases left between them. The CDR3 spells CASSPSEWGDHEQYF. The CDR3 region has the DNA TGTGCCAGCAGCCCCTCCGAGTGGGGGGACCACGAGCAGTACTTC. Together with reference TRBV13 and TRBJ2-7, the CDR3 gives the full variable domain: AAGVIQSPRHLIKEKRETATLKCYPIPRHDTVYWYQQGPGQDPQFLISFYEKMQSDKGSIPDRFSAQQFSDYHSELNMSSLELGDSALYFCASSPSEWGDHEQYFGPGTRLTVT.

In this sample, this clone turned up a few times. V is TRBV7-3 and J is TRBJ2-5; D is uncertain. The CDR3 totals 15 residues. V lost 4 bases and J lost 3, with 15 bases in between. Per germline, CDR1 SGHTA and CDR2 FQGTGA. DNA for the CDR3: TGTGCCAGCAGCTCATCCTCGGGTAGCAAAGAGACCCAGTACTTC. As protein: CASSSSSGSKETQYF.

A few counts support this clone. The rearrangement links TRBV7-2 to TRBJ1-1, with D unclear. CDR3 size: 15 residues. CDR1 and CDR2 from the germline V gene are SGHTA and FQGNSA. V was pared by 1 base and J by 4 bases, with 13 bases between. The CDR3 DNA sequence: TGTGCCAGCAGCTTAGTGTCCGGGTTAGGCACTGAAGCTTTCTTT. Translated: CASSLVSGLGTEAFF.

The V gene is TRBV2, the J gene TRBJ2-1; TRBD2 matches at 10 bases. J lost 5 bases, V lost 7 bases, and 17 bases had no gene match. This CDR3 is 18 amino acids long. CDR1 and CDR2 from the germline V gene are SNHLY and FYNNEI. CDR3 amino acids: CASIPLVSLAGTDNEQFF. The CDR3, as DNA: TGTGCCAGCATTCCATTGGTGTCACTAGCGGGGACCGACAATGAGCAGTTCTTC. The entire variable domain, with the rest obtained from reference TRBV2 and TRBJ2-1, is as follows: EPEVTQTPSHQVTQMGQEVILRCVPISNHLYFYWYRQILGQKVEFLVSFYNNEISEKSEIFDDQFSVERPDGSNFTLKIRSTKLEDSAMYFCASIPLVSLAGTDNEQFFGPGTRLTVL.

A few counts support this clone. This chain joins TRBV2 and TRBJ1-5; weak D call: TRBD1 (6 bases). The CDR3 runs to 14 residues. Germline assignment: CDR1 SNHLY and CDR2 FYNNEI. Trimming took 4 bases from V and 3 from J, leaving 10 bases between them. The CDR3, as DNA: TGTGCCAGCAGTGTACAGGGTTACAATCAGCCCCAGCATTTT. As protein: CASSVQGYNQPQHF.

V is TRBV6-5 and J is TRBJ2-3; 8 bases match TRBD2. Trimming took 4 bases from V and 0 from J; bases not matched to a gene: 3. This CDR3 comprises 15 residues. Germline lookup yields CDR1 MNHEY and CDR2 SVGAGI. This chain's CDR3 is CASSSVAGSTDTQYF. The CDR3 nucleotides read TGTGCCAGCAGTTCTGTAGCGGGGAGCACAGATACGCAGTATTTT.

This clone was counted once. The V and J genes are TRBV5-4 and TRBJ2-5, with D possibly matching TRBD2 (5 bases). The end of the DNA fits TRBJ2-7 better, so the J call may be wrong. Germline V gene data show CDR1 as SGHNT and CDR2 as YYREEE (reference sequence). This CDR3 contains 14 residues. The DNA of the CDR3 is TGTGCCAGCAGCTTGGACAACGAGGGTTTCGAGCAGTACTTC. Translation: CASSLDNEGFEQYF.

The rearrangement joins TRBV4-2 to TRBJ1-2; no definite D call. V lost 6 bases to trimming and J lost 2 bases, with 10 bases between them. CDR1 is LGHNA, CDR2 YNFKEQ, per germline. This CDR3 has 13 amino acids. CDR3 DNA sequence: TGTGCCAGCAGACCTGGACGGAACTATGGCTACACCTTC. Translated: CASRPGRNYGYTF.

V and J are TRBV7-6 and TRBJ1-6; D gene ambiguous. Germline CDR1 is SGHVS and CDR2 is FNYEAQ. This CDR3 comprises 17 residues. Trimming cost V 1 base and J 4 bases, with 14 bases left between them. This CDR3 reads CASSLEFAGNYNSPLHF. For the CDR3, the DNA is TGTGCCAGCAGCTTAGAATTTGCGGGGAATTATAATTCACCCCTCCACTTT.

A few counts support this clone. This chain connects TRBV11-2 to TRBJ2-6, with 7 bases lining up with TRBD1. The CDR3 is 16 amino acids. Germline CDR1 reads SGHAT; CDR2 reads FQNNGV. V was pared by 5 bases and J by 3 bases, with 7 bases of the junction left unmatched. CDR3 coding DNA: TGTGCCAGCAGCCTTTACAGGGGCAGTGGGGCCAACGTCCTGACTTTC. Amino acid sequence: CASSLYRGSGANVLTF.

This clone showed up just once. J is TRBJ2-7 and V is TRBV21-1; no check of the table's D call, TRBD1, against the DNA was made. TRBV21-1 counts as a pseudogene. CDR3 length: 17 amino acids. For the CDR3, the DNA is TGTGCCAGCAGCAAGTTCGAAGGGACAGCTAACTCCTACGAGCAGTACTTC. It specifies CASSKFEGTANSYEQYF.

This clone has more than one count but fewer than ten. The chain recombines TRBV4-2 with TRBJ1-4; D not resolved. The CDR3 runs 16 residues. From germline, CDR1 is LGHNA and CDR2 YNFKEQ. The V gene lost 0 bases and the J gene lost 5 bases, with 13 bases spanning the gap. Here the CDR3 DNA reads TGTGCCAGCAGCCAAGACGGAACAGCGCGGAATGAAAAACTGTTTTTT. Protein sequence: CASSQDGTARNEKLFF.

This clone has just a few counts. The V gene is TRBV5-1, the J gene TRBJ2-5; TRBD2 matches at 9 bases. The J call is doubtful: the DNA matches TRBJ2-7 better. Germline CDR1 SGHRS, CDR2 YFSETQ. CDR3 size: 15 residues. The CDR3 DNA reads TGCGCCAGCAGTGGAGGCGGGGGGGTGCCCTACGAGCAGTACTTC. Its protein is CASSGGGGVPYEQYF.

This clone showed up just once. This chain uses TRBV23-1 with TRBJ1-1; TRBD1 aligns across 8 bases. TRBV23-1 is designated an ORF whose function remains uncertain. The CDR3 sequence is 20 residues long. The ends lost 3 bases at V and 4 bases at J; junction bases unmatched: 22. The CDR3 DNA is TGCGCCAGCAGTCATAACCGGGGCAGGGGGCCGGCGCCCTCGGGCACTGAAGCTTTCTTT. This sequence encodes CASSHNRGRGPAPSGTEAFF.

The V gene is TRBV18, the J gene TRBJ2-5; D is perhaps TRBD1 (5 bases). This CDR3 has 14 residues. Germline V gene sequence: CDR1 KGHSH, CDR2 LQKENI. With 4 bases removed from V and 0 bases from J, the gap between germline ends came to 9 bases. CDR3 nucleotides: TGTGCCAGCTCACTTCAGGGTTACCAAGAGACCCAGTACTTC. This sequence encodes CASSLQGYQETQYF.

The rearrangement joins TRBV7-6 to TRBJ1-2; D call uncertain. V was pared by 1 base and J by 6 bases, with 12 bases between. The CDR3 is 14 amino acids. Germline values: CDR1 SGHVS, CDR2 FNYEAQ. The CDR3 nucleotides read TGTGCCAGCAGCTTAGATGGTATCGGGGATGGCTACACCTTC. Amino acids: CASSLDGIGDGYTF.

The chain carries TRBV4-3 and TRBJ2-2, with 8 bases identical to TRBD2. The CDR3 extends over 14 amino acids. Germline V gene data show CDR1 as LGHNA and CDR2 as YSLEER. V shed 8 bases, J shed 2 bases, and the junction held 4 bases outside the gene matches. The CDR3 DNA sequence: TGCGCCAGCCGGGGGGGGTTTAACACCGGGGAGCTGTTTTTT. Protein: CASRGGFNTGELFF.

This rearrangement joins TRBV11-2 to TRBJ1-6; D is ambiguous. CDR1 is SGHAT, CDR2 FQNNGV, per germline. This CDR3 contains 17 residues. The V end was cut by 2 bases, the J end by 0 bases, with 11 bases between. The CDR3 DNA is TGTGCCAGCAGCTTATTTAGTAGGAGCTCCTATAATTCACCCCTCCACTTT. This encodes CASSLFSRSSYNSPLHF.